The clone carrying this TCR beta chain was found a few times. The antigen is undetermined. This sample is part of a study of human T cells and chemical hapten exposure. Overall study: Patch tests of 0.01% DPC on the upper back were read at 6 days. Study results and caveats: The study found expanded TCRs formed significantly more large CDR3 similarity clusters than controls.

In the library, unique molecular identifiers were attached to individual cDNA molecules. In the original workflow: A typical sample had some 96,000 TCRs, with about 23,224 to 690,600 overall. MiXCR, applied by TCRdb to the RACE reads, yields one record per CDR3 protein. None of the V and J calls come from the authors' own analysis; TCRdb made them. The sample records 190,000 or so distinct CDR3 sequences, about 31% being singletons. Germline V CDR1 and CDR2: SGHNT, YENEEA. The ends were cut back, 0 bases at V and 2 bases at J, with 10 bases in the middle. The CDR3 is made up of 15 amino acids. Time point here: pre-sensitization, week 0. Noted treatment: therapeutic diphenylcyclopropenone sensitization with weekly scalp DPC.

This sequence was found in a woman aged 25 to 39 with alopecia areata. Some clones in this sample may be carry-over from other donors' samples. This sample comprised whole blood, obtained in connection with sensitization to the hapten diphenylcyclopropenone (DPC). The chain is built from TRBV11-3 and TRBJ2-5; D gene unclear. CDR3 nucleotides: TGTGCCAGCAGCTTAGATTCATCCGGACAAGAGACCCAGTACTTC. Translated: CASSLDSSGQETQYF.